This T cell receptor beta chain originates from a study of CD8 T cells in Susac syndrome. General observations from the study: A relatively small number of individuals underwent TCR sequencing and HLA analysis.

V lost 0 bases, J lost 5 bases, and 10 bases lay in between. CDR3 size: 14 residues. Germline-derived CDR1 and CDR2 are MNHEY and SMNVEV (reference sequence). About this clonotype: Its specificity is unknown.

RNA was extracted with the RNeasy kit, and a quantity of roughly 0.45 to 1 ug was reverse transcribed using random hexamers. TCRdb used MiXCR to reprocess the immunoSEQ multiplex PCR reads, holding one entry per CDR3 protein. Of 120,000 or so distinct CDR3 sequences in the sample, roughly 92% were seen once. This TCR derives from a human donor in good health. V gene TRBV27 combines with J gene TRBJ1-2; no reliable D call. The sample comprised CD4+ T cells from PBMCs. CDR3 residues: CASSLSAAAYGYTF. The CDR3 coding sequence is TGTGCCAGCAGTTTATCGGCAGCAGCTTATGGCTACACCTTC.